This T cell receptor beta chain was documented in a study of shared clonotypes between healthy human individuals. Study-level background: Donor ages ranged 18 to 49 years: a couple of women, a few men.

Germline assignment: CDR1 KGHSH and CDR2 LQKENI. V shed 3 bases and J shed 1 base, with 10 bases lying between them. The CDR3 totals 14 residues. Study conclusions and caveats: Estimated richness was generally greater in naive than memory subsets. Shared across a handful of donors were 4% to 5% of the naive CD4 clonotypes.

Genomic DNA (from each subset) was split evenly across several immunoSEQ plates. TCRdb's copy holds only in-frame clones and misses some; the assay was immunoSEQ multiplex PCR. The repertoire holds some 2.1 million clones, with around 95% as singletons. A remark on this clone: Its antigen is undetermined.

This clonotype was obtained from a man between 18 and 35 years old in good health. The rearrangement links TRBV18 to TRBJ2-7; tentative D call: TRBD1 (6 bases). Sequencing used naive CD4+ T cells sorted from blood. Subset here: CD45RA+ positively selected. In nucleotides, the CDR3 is TGTGCCAGCTCACCCCGGGACACTTCCTACGAGCAGTACTTC. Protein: CASSPRDTSYEQYF.